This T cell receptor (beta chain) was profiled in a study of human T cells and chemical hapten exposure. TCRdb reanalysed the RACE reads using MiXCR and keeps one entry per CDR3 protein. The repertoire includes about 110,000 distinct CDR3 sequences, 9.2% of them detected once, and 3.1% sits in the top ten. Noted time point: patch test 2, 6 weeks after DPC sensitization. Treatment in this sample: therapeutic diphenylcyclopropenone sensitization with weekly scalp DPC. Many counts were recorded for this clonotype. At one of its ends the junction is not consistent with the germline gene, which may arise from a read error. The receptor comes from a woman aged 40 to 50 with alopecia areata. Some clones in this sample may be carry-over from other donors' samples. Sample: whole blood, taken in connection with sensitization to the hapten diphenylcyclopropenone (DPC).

The DNA of the CDR3 is TGTGCCAGCAGTCCTACCGTGGGCAGGGACGAGAACACTGAAGTTTTCTTT. This encodes CASSPTVGRDENTEVFF. The V call is TRBV28, the J call TRBJ1-1, with D possibly matching TRBD1 (5 bases). The CDR3 is 17 amino acids. Germline assignment: CDR1 MDHEN and CDR2 SYDVKM.